The T cell receptor beta chain under discussion was sequenced for a study of blood T cell repertoires in COVID-19. Assay: immunoSEQ multiplex PCR; the TCRdb copy retains only in-frame clones and omits some. This table holds 150,000 to 200,000 clones, 85% found once. The CDR3 has 16 residues. In germline, CDR1 is SGHNT, CDR2 YENEEA. The V end lost 2 bases, the J end lost 7 bases, and 15 bases lay between the germline ends. The sequenced sample consisted of peripheral blood. The TCR sequence derives from a human donor with acute or convalescent COVID-19. The donor label of this sample is uncertain. The gene calls are TRBV11-3 and TRBJ1-6; D possibly corresponds to TRBD1 (6 bases). The CDR3 region has the DNA TGTGCCAGCAGCTTATTCTACAGGGCGAGGAATTCACCCCTCCACTTT. Amino acid sequence: CASSLFYRARNSPLHF.